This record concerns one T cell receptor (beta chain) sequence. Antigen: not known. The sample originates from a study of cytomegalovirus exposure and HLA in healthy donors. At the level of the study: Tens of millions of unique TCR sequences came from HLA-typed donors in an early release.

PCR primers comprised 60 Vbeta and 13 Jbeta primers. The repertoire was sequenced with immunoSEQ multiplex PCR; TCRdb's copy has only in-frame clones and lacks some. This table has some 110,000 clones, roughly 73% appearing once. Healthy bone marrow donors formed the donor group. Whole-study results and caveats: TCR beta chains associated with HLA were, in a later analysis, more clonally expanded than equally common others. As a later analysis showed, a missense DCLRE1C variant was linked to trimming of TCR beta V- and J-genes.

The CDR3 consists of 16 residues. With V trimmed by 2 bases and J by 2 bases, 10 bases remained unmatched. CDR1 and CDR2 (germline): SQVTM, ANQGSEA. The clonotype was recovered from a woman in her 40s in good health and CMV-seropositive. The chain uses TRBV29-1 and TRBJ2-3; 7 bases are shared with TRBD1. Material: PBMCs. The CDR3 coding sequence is TGCAGCGTTGAACCCCTCTACAGGGGAATCACAGATACGCAGTATTTT. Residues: CSVEPLYRGITDTQYF.